This entry lists 6 T cell receptor beta chains sequenced from one sample in a study of blood T cell repertoires in COVID-19. Libraries were prepared by immunoSEQ multiplex PCR; TCRdb keeps only in-frame clonotypes and omits some of them. The table records around 93,000 clones, over 70% of them present only once. Sample: peripheral blood. These receptors were obtained from a man at least 80 years old with acute or convalescent COVID-19.

This chain uses TRBV6-5 with TRBJ1-2; maybe TRBD1 (5 bases). Deletions cut 5 bases from V and 5 bases from J, with 12 bases between. Germline assignment: CDR1 MNHEY and CDR2 SVGAGI. CDR3 length equals 13 residues. The CDR3 bases are TGTGCCAGCAGTCTAAGGGGTCTTTATGGCTACACCTTC. Amino acid sequence: CASSLRGLYGYTF.

The rearrangement links TRBV12-3 or TRBV12-4 to TRBJ2-1; no firm D call. V was cut by 4 bases and J by 8 bases, with 12 bases left in between. This CDR3 spans 13 amino acids. The CDR3 DNA sequence: TGTGCCAGCAGTTCTCCTAAGAGCTATGAGCAGTTCTTC. Translation gives CASSSPKSYEQFF.

V usage is TRBV3-1 (or the pseudogene TRBV3-2) and J usage is TRBJ2-7, with 10 bases that match TRBD2. Germline V gene sequence: CDR1 LGHDT, CDR2 YNNKEL (reference sequence). J lost 2 bases, V lost 5 bases, and 18 bases had no gene match. The CDR3 runs 19 residues. The CDR3 sequence is CASSKRPGLASVSTYEQYF. The CDR3 DNA reads TGTGCCAGCAGCAAACGCCCGGGACTAGCGTCCGTATCTACCTACGAGCAGTACTTC.

The chain combines TRBV11-3 with TRBJ1-1; perhaps TRBD1 as D (5 bases). The germline gives CDR1 SGHNT, CDR2 YENEEA. V dropped 5 bases and J dropped 1 base, with 11 bases sitting between them. This CDR3 region has 14 residues. The CDR3 loop is CASSRGPGNTEAFF. In DNA form, the CDR3 reads TGTGCCAGCAGCAGGGGTCCCGGGAACACTGAAGCTTTCTTT.

Here the CDR3 reads CAISEPKASGSRVSTDTQYF. The CDR3 region has the DNA TGTGCCATCAGTGAGCCTAAGGCTAGCGGGAGTAGGGTTAGCACAGATACGCAGTATTTT. This rearrangement joins TRBV10-3 to TRBJ2-3; TRBD2 matches at 10 bases. Unmatched junction bases numbered 14, after V lost 2 bases and J lost 0 bases. The CDR3 runs to 20 residues. Germline CDR1 ENHRY, CDR2 SYGVKD.

This clone was detected only once. This chain joins TRBV4-3 and TRBJ2-5, with unresolved D. V was cut by 3 bases and J by 4 bases, with 9 bases left in between. CDR3 length: 13 residues. The germline gives CDR1 LGHNA, CDR2 YSLEER. The DNA of the CDR3 is TGCGCCAGCAGCCAGCTCCAGTCAGAGACCCAGTACTTC. Protein product: CASSQLQSETQYF.